This T cell receptor beta chain emerged from a study of tissue T cells after allogeneic stem cell transplantation. Study-wide findings and caveats: Few T cell clones were shared across patients, but motif clusters showed tissue-specific shared signatures.

Time point in this sample: mouse harvest day 7 after allogeneic transplant. Mouse grafts combined 10^7 T-cell-depleted bone marrow cells with 10^6 splenic CD5+ T cells. As for this clone: Its antigen is undetermined. Gene names and germline refer to mouse. The read ends 1 residue early relative to the CDR3; the germline J gene fills the gap.

Germline values: CDR1 SGHND, CDR2 FRSKSL. The CDR3 totals 14 residues. After removal of 2 bases from V and 7 bases from J, the junction contained 3 bases not matched to a gene. Produced via immunoSEQ multiplex PCR; TCRdb's table is partial and in-frame only. The sample lists about 2,200 clones; roughly 55% were seen once. This receptor was identified in a female BALB/c mouse given C57BL/6 T cells with graft-versus-host disease after an allogeneic hematopoietic cell transplant. Source material: liver tissue. The rearrangement joins TRBV15 to TRBJ1-4, with 8 bases lining up with TRBD1. The part of the CDR3 DNA that was read is TGTGCCAGCAGTTTACACAGGGGGTCCGAAAGATTATTT. This gives the protein CASSLHRGSERLF. The complete CDR3 protein is CASSLHRGSERLFF.